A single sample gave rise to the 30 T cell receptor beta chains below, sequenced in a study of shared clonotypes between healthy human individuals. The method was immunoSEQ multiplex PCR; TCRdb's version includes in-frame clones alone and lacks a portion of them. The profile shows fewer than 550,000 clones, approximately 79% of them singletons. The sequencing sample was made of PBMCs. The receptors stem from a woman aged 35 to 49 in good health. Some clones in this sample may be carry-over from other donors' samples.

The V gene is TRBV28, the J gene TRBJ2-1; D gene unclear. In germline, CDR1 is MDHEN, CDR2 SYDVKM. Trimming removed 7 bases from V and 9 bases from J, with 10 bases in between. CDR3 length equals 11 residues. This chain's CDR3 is CASTLAGEQFF. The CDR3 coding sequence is TGTGCCAGCACCCTGGCTGGTGAGCAGTTCTTC.

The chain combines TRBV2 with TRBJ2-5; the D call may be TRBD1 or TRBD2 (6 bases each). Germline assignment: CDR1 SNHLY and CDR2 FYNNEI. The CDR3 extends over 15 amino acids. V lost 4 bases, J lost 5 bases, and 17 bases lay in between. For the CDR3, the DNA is TGTGCCAGCAGTGTAGGACAGCCAGGAGGGGAGACCCAGTACTTC. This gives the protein CASSVGQPGGETQYF.

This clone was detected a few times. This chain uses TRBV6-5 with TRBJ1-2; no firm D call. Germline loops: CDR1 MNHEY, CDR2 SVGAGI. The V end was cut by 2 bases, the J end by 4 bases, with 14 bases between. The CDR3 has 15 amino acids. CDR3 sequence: CASSYHPPLSYGYTF. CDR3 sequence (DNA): TGTGCCAGCAGTTACCACCCCCCGTTAAGCTATGGCTACACCTTC.

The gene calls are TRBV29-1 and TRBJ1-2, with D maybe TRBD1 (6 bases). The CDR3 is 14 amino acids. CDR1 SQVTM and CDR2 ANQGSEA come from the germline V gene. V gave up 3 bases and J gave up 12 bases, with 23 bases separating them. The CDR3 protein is CSVDRGRDIEVHTF. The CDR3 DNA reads TGCAGCGTTGATAGGGGACGGGACATCGAGGTTCACACCTTC.

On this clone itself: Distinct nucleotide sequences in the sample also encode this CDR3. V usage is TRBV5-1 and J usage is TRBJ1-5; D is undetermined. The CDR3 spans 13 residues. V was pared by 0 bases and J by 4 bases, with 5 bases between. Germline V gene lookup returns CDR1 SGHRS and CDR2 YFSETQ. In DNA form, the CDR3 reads TGCGCCAGCAGCTTGGATGGGAATCAGCCCCAGCATTTT. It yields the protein CASSLDGNQPQHF.

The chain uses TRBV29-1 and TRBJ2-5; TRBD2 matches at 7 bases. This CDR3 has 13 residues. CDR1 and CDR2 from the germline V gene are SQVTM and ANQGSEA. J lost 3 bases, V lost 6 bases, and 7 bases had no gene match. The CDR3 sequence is CSVETSRKETQYF. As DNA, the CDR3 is TGCAGCGTGGAGACTAGCAGAAAAGAGACCCAGTACTTC.

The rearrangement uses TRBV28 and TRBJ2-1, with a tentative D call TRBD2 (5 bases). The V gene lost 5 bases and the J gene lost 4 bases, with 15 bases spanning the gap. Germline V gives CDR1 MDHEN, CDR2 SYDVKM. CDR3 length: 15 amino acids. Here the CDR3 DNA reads TGTGCCAGCAGTCGTAGGGCTAGCAGATACAATGAGCAGTTCTTC. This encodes CASSRRASRYNEQFF.

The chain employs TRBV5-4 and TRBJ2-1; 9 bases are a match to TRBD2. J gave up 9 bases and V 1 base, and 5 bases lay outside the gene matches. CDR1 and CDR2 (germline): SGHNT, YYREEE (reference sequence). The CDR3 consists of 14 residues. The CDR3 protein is CASSLTGTSREQFF. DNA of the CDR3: TGTGCCAGCAGCTTGACCGGGACTAGCCGTGAGCAGTTCTTC. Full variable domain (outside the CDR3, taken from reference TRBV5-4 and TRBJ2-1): ETGVTQSPTHLIKTRGQQVTLRCSSQSGHNTVSWYQQALGQGPQFIFQYYREEENGRGNFPPRFSGLQFPNYSSELNVNALELDDSALYLCASSLTGTSREQFFGPGTRLTVL.

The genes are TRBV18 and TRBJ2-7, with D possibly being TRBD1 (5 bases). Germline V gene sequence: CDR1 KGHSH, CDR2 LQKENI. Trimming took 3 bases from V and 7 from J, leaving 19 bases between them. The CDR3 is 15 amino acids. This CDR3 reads CASSPSPQGLVEQYF. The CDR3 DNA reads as TGTGCCAGCTCACCTAGTCCCCAGGGTCTGGTTGAGCAGTACTTC.

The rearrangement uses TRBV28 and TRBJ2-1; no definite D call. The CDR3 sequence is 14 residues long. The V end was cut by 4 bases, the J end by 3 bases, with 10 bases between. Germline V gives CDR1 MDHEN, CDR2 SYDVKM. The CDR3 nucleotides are TGTGCCAGCAGTTCGGGCTACGACTACAATGAGCAGTTCTTC. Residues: CASSSGYDYNEQFF.

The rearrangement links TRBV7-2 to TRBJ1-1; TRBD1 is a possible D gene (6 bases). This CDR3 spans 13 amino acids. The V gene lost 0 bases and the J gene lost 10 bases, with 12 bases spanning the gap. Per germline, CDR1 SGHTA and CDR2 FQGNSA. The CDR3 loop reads CASSLAVRGRAFF. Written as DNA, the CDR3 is TGTGCCAGCAGCTTAGCTGTCAGGGGTCGAGCTTTCTTT. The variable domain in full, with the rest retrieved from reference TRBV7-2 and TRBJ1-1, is GAGVSQSPSNKVTEKGKDVELRCDPISGHTALYWYRQSLGQGLEFLIYFQGNSAPDKSGLPSDRFSAERTGGSVSTLTIQRTQQEDSAVYLCASSLAVRGRAFFGQGTRLTVV.

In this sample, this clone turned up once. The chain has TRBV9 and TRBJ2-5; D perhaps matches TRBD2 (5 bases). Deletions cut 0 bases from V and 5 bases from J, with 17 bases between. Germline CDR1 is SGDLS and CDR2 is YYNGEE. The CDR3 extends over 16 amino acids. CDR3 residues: CASSVVGGPSLETQYF. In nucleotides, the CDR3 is TGTGCCAGCAGCGTAGTGGGCGGGCCCTCGTTGGAGACCCAGTACTTC. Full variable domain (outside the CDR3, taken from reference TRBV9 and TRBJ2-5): DSGVTQTPKHLITATGQRVTLRCSPRSGDLSVYWYQQSLDQGLQFLIQYYNGEERAKGNILERFSAQQFPDLHSELNLSSLELGDSALYFCASSVVGGPSLETQYFGPGTRLLVL.

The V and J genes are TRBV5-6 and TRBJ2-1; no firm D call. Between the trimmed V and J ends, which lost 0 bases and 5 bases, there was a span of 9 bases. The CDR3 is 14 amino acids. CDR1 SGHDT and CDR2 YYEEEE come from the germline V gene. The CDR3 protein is CASSLVGGHNEQFF. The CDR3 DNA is TGTGCCAGCAGCTTGGTCGGCGGACACAATGAGCAGTTCTTC.

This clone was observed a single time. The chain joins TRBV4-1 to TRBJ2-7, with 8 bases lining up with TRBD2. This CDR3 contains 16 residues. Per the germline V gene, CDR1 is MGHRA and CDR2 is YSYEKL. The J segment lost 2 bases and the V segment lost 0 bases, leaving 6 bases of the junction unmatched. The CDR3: CASSQDLTGGTYEQYF. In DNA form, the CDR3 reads TGCGCCAGCAGCCAAGATCTTACGGGGGGGACCTACGAGCAGTACTTC.

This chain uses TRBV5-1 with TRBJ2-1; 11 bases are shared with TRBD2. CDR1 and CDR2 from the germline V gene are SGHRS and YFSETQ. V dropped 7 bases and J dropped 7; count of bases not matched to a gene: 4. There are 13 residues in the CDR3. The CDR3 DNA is TGCGCCAGCGGACTAGCGGGTGGTAATGAGCAGTTCTTC. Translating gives CASGLAGGNEQFF.

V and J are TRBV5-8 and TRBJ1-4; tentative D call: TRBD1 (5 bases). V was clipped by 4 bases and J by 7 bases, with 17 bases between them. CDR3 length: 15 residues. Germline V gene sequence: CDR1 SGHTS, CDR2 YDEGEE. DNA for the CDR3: TGTGCCAGCAGCAAAGGGACCGGCGGCGGTGAAAAACTGTTTTTT. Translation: CASSKGTGGGEKLFF.

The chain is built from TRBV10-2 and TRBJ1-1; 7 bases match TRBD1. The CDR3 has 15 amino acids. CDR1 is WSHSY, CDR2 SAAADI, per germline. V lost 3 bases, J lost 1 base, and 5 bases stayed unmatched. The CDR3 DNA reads TGCGCCAGCAGTGATTGGGGGACAGAGAACACTGAAGCTTTCTTT. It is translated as CASSDWGTENTEAFF.

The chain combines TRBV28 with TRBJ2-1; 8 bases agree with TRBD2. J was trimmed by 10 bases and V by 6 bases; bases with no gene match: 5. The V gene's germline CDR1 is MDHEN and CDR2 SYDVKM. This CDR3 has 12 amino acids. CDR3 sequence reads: CASRSAGEEQFF. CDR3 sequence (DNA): TGTGCCAGCAGATCAGCGGGAGAGGAGCAGTTCTTC.

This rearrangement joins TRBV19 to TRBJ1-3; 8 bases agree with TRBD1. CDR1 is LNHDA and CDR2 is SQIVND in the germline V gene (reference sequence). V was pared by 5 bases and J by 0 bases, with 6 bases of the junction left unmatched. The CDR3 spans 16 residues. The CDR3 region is CASSATGVGSGNTIYF. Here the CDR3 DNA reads TGTGCCAGTAGTGCGACAGGGGTCGGCTCTGGAAACACCATATATTTT.

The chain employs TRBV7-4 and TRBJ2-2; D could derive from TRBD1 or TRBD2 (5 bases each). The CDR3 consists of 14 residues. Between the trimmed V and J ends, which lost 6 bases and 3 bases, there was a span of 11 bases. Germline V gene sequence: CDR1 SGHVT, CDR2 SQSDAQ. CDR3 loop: CASRSGTDTGELFF. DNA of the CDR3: TGTGCCAGCAGGTCAGGGACGGACACCGGGGAGCTGTTTTTT.

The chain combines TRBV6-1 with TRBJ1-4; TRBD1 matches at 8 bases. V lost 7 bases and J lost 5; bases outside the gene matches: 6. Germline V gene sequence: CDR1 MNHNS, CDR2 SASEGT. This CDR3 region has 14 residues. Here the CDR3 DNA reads TGTGCCAGCACCGTGGACAGGGTAAATGAAAAACTGTTTTTT. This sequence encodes CASTVDRVNEKLFF.

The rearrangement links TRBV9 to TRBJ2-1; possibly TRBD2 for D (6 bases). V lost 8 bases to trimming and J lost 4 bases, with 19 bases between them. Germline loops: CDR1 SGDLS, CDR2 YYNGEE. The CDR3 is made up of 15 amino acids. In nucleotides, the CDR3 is TGTGCCAGTACGCCGGGGACTGGACCTTACAATGAGCAGTTCTTC. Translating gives CASTPGTGPYNEQFF. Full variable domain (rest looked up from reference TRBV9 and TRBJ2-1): DSGVTQTPKHLITATGQRVTLRCSPRSGDLSVYWYQQSLDQGLQFLIQYYNGEERAKGNILERFSAQQFPDLHSELNLSSLELGDSALYFCASTPGTGPYNEQFFGPGTRLTVL.

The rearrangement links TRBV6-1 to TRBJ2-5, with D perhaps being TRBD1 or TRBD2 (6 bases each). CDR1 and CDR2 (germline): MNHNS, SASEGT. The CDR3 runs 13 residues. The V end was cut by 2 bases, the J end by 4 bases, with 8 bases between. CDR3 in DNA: TGTGCCAGCAGTGAAACGGGGGCAGAGACCCAGTACTTC. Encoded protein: CASSETGAETQYF.

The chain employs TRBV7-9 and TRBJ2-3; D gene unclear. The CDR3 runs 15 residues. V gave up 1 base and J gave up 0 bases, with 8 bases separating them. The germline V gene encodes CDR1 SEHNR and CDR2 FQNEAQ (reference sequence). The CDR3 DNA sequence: TGTGCCAGCAGCTTAGAACCAGTTAGCACAGATACGCAGTATTTT. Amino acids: CASSLEPVSTDTQYF.

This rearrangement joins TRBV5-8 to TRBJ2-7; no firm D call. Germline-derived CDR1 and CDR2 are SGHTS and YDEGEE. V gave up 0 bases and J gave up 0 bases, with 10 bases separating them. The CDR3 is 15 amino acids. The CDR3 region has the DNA TGTGCCAGCAGCTTGGCCCCGTCGAGCTCCTACGAGCAGTACTTC. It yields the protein CASSLAPSSSYEQYF.

The CDR3 region has the DNA TGTGCCAGCAGCGTAGGGATAGGGGGCGAAGTGGAGACCCAGTACTTC. The encoded protein is CASSVGIGGEVETQYF. J is TRBJ2-5 and V is TRBV9; 7 bases map to TRBD1. The CDR3 extends over 16 amino acids. J gave up 5 bases and V 0 bases, and 10 bases lay outside the gene matches. Germline CDR1 SGDLS, CDR2 YYNGEE.

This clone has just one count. The CDR3 spells CASSYSRLAGGYEQYF. The CDR3 nucleotides are TGTGCCAGCAGTTACTCCAGACTAGCGGGCGGCTACGAGCAGTACTTC. The V gene is TRBV6-5, the J gene TRBJ2-7; 10 bases align to TRBD2. The CDR3 is 16 amino acids. V dropped 0 bases and J dropped 3; count of bases not matched to a gene: 5. CDR1 MNHEY and CDR2 SVGAGI come from the germline V gene.

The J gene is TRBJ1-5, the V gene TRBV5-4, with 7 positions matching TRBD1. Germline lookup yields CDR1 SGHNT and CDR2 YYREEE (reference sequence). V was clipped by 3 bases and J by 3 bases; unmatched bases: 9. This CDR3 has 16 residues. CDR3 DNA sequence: TGTGCCAGCAGCTCAACCGCAGACAGGGCCAATCAGCCCCAGCATTTT. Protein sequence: CASSSTADRANQPQHF.

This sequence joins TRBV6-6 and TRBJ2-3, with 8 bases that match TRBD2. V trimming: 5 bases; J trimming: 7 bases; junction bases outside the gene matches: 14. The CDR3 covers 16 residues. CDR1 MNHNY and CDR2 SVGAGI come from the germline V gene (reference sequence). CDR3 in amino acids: CASSHLVREGPNTQYF. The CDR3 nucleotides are TGTGCCAGCAGTCACCTCGTCCGGGAGGGCCCAAATACGCAGTATTTT.

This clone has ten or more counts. CDR3: CASSGSGQGPWFF. CDR3 sequence (DNA): TGTGCCAGCAGTGGCTCGGGACAGGGGCCCTGGTTCTTC. V gene TRBV2 combines with J gene TRBJ2-1; 10 bases are shared with TRBD1. J lost 15 bases, V lost 4 bases, and 9 bases had no gene match. From germline, CDR1 is SNHLY and CDR2 FYNNEI. This CDR3 region has 13 residues.